The 15 T cell receptor beta chains in this list originate from one sample, sequenced in a study of CD8 T cells in ankylosing spondylitis. TCRdb re-derived calls from the 5' RACE reads in MiXCR, one entry per CDR3 protein. Found here are almost 45,000 distinct CDR3 sequences, 8% to 13% of them singletons; the top ten hold approximately 1.4%. Sequenced: blood, either unsorted or a sorted T cell fraction (not recorded which). These receptors originate from a male donor with ankylosing spondylitis or in good health (not recorded which).

The J gene is TRBJ2-3, the V gene TRBV5-1, with D possibly being TRBD1 or TRBD2 (5 bases each). The CDR3 length is 15 residues. Trimming shortened V by 5 bases and J by 3 bases, and 16 bases separated the two germline ends. Germline-derived CDR1 and CDR2 are SGHRS and YFSETQ. CDR3 DNA sequence: TGCGCCAGCAGTAGTCTGGCCGGGACGACAGATACGCAGTATTTT. This encodes CASSSLAGTTDTQYF.

This clonotype occurred a few times. The chain recombines TRBV2 with TRBJ2-3; no firm D call. Germline CDR1 reads SNHLY; CDR2 reads FYNNEI. This CDR3 has 14 residues. Trimming cost V 1 base and J 4 bases, with 9 bases left between them. As DNA, the CDR3 is TGTGCCAGCAGTGAAGTCTCCGGGCCAGATACGCAGTATTTT. Protein product: CASSEVSGPDTQYF.

The rearrangement joins TRBV2 to TRBJ2-3, with a possible D match to TRBD2 (5 bases). The germline V gene encodes CDR1 SNHLY and CDR2 FYNNEI. The CDR3 runs to 18 residues. The CDR3 coding sequence is TGTACCTTCAGTTATGGCCCTTTGGCAGCGAGGGTTGGAGATACGCAGTATTTT. This gives the protein CTFSYGPLAARVGDTQYF. The full variable domain, with the rest looked up from reference TRBV2 and TRBJ2-3, is EPEVTQTPSHQVTQMGQEVILRCVPISNHLYFYWYRQILGQKVEFLVSFYNNEISEKSEIFDDQFSVERPDGSNFTLKIRSTKLEDSAMYFCTFSYGPLAARVGDTQYFGPGTRLTVL.

This clonotype was detected ten times or more. V usage is TRBV5-1 and J usage is TRBJ2-3, with unresolved D. Germline V CDR1 and CDR2: SGHRS, YFSETQ. The CDR3 is 13 residues long. Between the trimmed V and J ends, which lost 4 bases and 1 base, there was a span of 7 bases. CDR3 region: CASSPAGTDTQYF. The DNA of the CDR3 is TGCGCCAGCAGCCCGGCGGGCACAGATACGCAGTATTTT.

This clonotype was picked up many times. CDR3 loop: CASSWDRLSTDTQYF. In DNA form, the CDR3 reads TGCGCCAGCAGCTGGGACAGACTGAGCACAGATACGCAGTATTTT. This chain connects TRBV5-1 to TRBJ2-3; 7 positions match TRBD1. CDR1 is SGHRS, CDR2 YFSETQ, per germline. The CDR3 consists of 15 residues. V was clipped by 3 bases and J by 0 bases; unmatched bases: 4.

This clonotype was detected ten times or more. The V and J genes are TRBV20-1 and TRBJ1-1; 8 bases line up with TRBD1. The CDR3 spans 15 residues. The germline CDR1 and CDR2 sequences are DFQATT and SNEGSKA (reference sequence). Trimming removed 2 bases from V and 3 bases from J; junction bases left unmatched: 8. CDR3 DNA: TGCAGTGCTAGATCGCGGACAGGGAGAGACACTGAAGCTTTCTTT. It specifies CSARSRTGRDTEAFF.

The rearrangement uses TRBV7-2 and TRBJ1-1, with D possibly being TRBD1 (6 bases). The CDR3 has 16 amino acids. Trimming cost V 5 bases and J 1 base, with 17 bases left between them. Per germline, CDR1 SGHTA and CDR2 FQGNSA. CDR3 sequence (DNA): TGTGCCAGCAGCCTCCGGGACACTCGACCGAACACTGAAGCTTTCTTT. The encoded protein is CASSLRDTRPNTEAFF.

The V gene is TRBV19, the J gene TRBJ1-4; unclear D gene. CDR3 size: 13 residues. V shed 8 bases and J shed 5 bases, with 12 bases lying between them. Germline V gene sequence: CDR1 LNHDA, CDR2 SQIVND (reference sequence). In DNA form, the CDR3 reads TGTGCCAGTTCCAGTCAGGCCAATGAAAAACTGTTTTTT. This encodes CASSSQANEKLFF.

The gene calls are TRBV6-1 and TRBJ2-5, with D possibly being TRBD2 (6 bases). Trimming shortened V by 5 bases and J by 9 bases, and 22 bases separated the two germline ends. The CDR3 spans 15 residues. From germline, CDR1 is MNHNS and CDR2 SASEGT. The DNA of the CDR3 is TGTGCCAGCAGTACCCCCATAGCGGTTCAAGCCGCCCAGTACTTC. It encodes CASSTPIAVQAAQYF.

The table lists this clonotype with a few counts. This chain joins TRBV12-3 or TRBV12-4 and TRBJ1-2; D call uncertain. This CDR3 has 15 residues. V lost 6 bases and J lost 8, with 22 bases in between. The CDR3: CASRPTGGVREGYTF. The DNA of the CDR3 is TGTGCCAGCAGGCCGACGGGTGGGGTTCGGGAAGGCTACACCTTC.

There are many counts of this clonotype. This chain joins TRBV5-1 and TRBJ2-5; maybe TRBD1 (7 bases). Deletions cut 3 bases from V and 1 base from J, with 16 bases between. Germline V gene sequence: CDR1 SGHRS, CDR2 YFSETQ. The CDR3 covers 16 residues. For the CDR3, the DNA is TGCGCCAGCAGCTCTCAGGGGGGTGACAGCCAAGAGACCCAGTACTTC. Residues: CASSSQGGDSQETQYF.

At least ten counts were recorded for this clonotype. The chain is built from TRBV29-1 and TRBJ1-2; 10 positions agree with TRBD1. V gave up 3 bases and J gave up 6 bases; unmatched junction bases: 10. Germline CDR1 is SQVTM and CDR2 is ANQGSEA. The CDR3 consists of 15 residues. The CDR3 DNA reads as TGCAGCGTTGACTCTACCGGGACAGGGGAGGATGGCTACACCTTC. It codes for CSVDSTGTGEDGYTF.

This clonotype appeared a few times. The chain combines TRBV30 with TRBJ1-1, with D hard to call. Germline V gives CDR1 GTSNPN, CDR2 SVGIG (reference sequence). V was cut by 4 bases and J by 5 bases, with 11 bases left in between. The CDR3 runs to 12 residues. The chain's CDR3 is CAWTREKTEAFF. The CDR3 nucleotides are TGTGCCTGGACTCGGGAGAAGACTGAAGCTTTCTTT.

This clonotype came up many times. The chain carries TRBV5-1 and TRBJ2-1; D is possibly TRBD1 or TRBD2 (6 bases each). Germline assignment: CDR1 SGHRS and CDR2 YFSETQ. The V end was cut by 0 bases, the J end by 4 bases, with 11 bases between. This CDR3 region has 15 residues. This CDR3 reads CASSLEGGLYNEQFF. The CDR3 DNA sequence: TGCGCCAGCAGCTTGGAGGGGGGCCTTTACAATGAGCAGTTCTTC.

This clonotype was counted many times. The V call is TRBV27, the J call TRBJ2-7; D assignment may be TRBD1 or TRBD2 (5 bases each). Germline CDR1 reads MNHEY; CDR2 reads SMNVEV (reference sequence). Trimming pared 5 bases from V and 6 bases from J, leaving 17 bases between. CDR3 length: 14 amino acids. The CDR3 loop reads CASSPSPGSVEQYF. CDR3 DNA: TGTGCCAGCAGTCCGAGCCCAGGGAGCGTCGAGCAGTACTTC.